Sequencing of this TCR beta chain was carried out in a study of blood T cell repertoires in COVID-19. Sequencing used immunoSEQ multiplex PCR; TCRdb keeps in-frame clones, though not all of them. This table has about 300,000 clones, more than 70% appearing once. This CDR3 is built from 14 residues. Germline assignment: CDR1 MNHEY and CDR2 SMNVEV (reference sequence). Between the trimmed V and J ends, which lost 2 bases and 2 bases, there was a span of 7 bases. The sample consisted of peripheral blood. The rearrangement links TRBV27 to TRBJ2-1, with D possibly being TRBD2 (6 bases). The sequence was collected from a woman aged 50 to 60 with acute or convalescent COVID-19. This chain's CDR3 is CASSLGLPYNEQFF. The CDR3 region has the DNA TGTGCCAGCAGTTTAGGACTACCCTACAATGAGCAGTTCTTC.